Shown below are 32 T cell receptor beta chains from a single sample sequenced in a study of tumor-infiltrating lymphocytes in primary liver carcinoma. Synthesis of TCR beta cDNA was carried out from 500 ng total RNA with a constant-region primer. ARM-PCR was slightly modified, and three nested multiplex PCR rounds with it gave rise to the TCR beta libraries. Both of the initial two PCR rounds ran for about 9 cycles and employed TRBV1-TRBV30 forward primers alongside a C-beta reverse primer. Each CDR3 protein gets one entry after TCRdb re-called the multiplex PCR reads with MiXCR. The sample shows roughly 32,000 distinct CDR3 sequences, around 80% of them seen only once. Co-extraction yielded RNA and DNA from roughly 21-30 mg of unsorted bulk tissue. The sample was liver tumor tissue from sampling region 5. The subset is: tumor region T5, tumor centre. The receptors derive from a man aged 40-55 years with primary liver carcinoma and hepatitis B virus infection.

About this clonotype itself: The conserved phenylalanine or tryptophan is not found at the CDR3 terminus, so this likely reflects a read error. V and J are TRBV11-3 and TRBJ2-3; no clear D. Per germline, CDR1 SGHNT and CDR2 YENEEA. This CDR3 spans 15 amino acids. This CDR3 reads CASSLESGRTDMQYI. Written as DNA, the CDR3 is TGTGCCAGCAGTTTAGAGTCCGGGCGCACAGATATGCAGTATATT.

As for this clonotype: A junction boundary mismatches the germline segment, possibly from a read error. The rearrangement joins TRBV6-1 to TRBJ1-5; D gene ambiguous. CDR3 length: 15 amino acids. Germline lookup yields CDR1 MNHNS and CDR2 SASEGT. CDR3 sequence reads: CTSSEISYINQPQHF. The DNA of the CDR3 is TGTACCAGCAGTGAAATCTCATATATCAATCAGCCCCAGCATTTT.

A note on this clonotype: At one boundary the junction diverges from the germline segment, which might be a read error. CDR3: CDSSYRASLPF. The CDR3 DNA reads as TGTGACAGCAGTTATCGTGCCTCCTTGCCCTTC. This sequence joins TRBV6-2 or TRBV6-3 and TRBJ2-1, with D uncertain. Germline V gene sequence: CDR1 MNHEY, CDR2 SVGEGT. The CDR3 sequence is 11 residues long.

This clonotype was detected ten times or more. The V gene is TRBV5-5, the J gene TRBJ1-2; 7 nucleotides line up with TRBD1. Trimming took 4 bases from V and 3 from J; bases not matched to a gene: 6. Germline CDR1 SGHKS, CDR2 YYEKEE (reference sequence). CDR3 length: 14 amino acids. The CDR3 protein is CASSPGQAHYGYTF. For the CDR3, the DNA is TGTGCCAGCAGCCCTGGACAGGCCCACTATGGCTACACCTTC. Filled out from reference TRBV5-5 and TRBJ1-2, the complete variable domain reads DAGVTQSPTHLIKTRGQQVTLRCSPISGHKSVSWYQQVLGQGPQFIFQYYEKEERGRGNFPDRFSARQFPNYSSELNVNALLLGDSALYLCASSPGQAHYGYTFGSGTRLTVV.

This clonotype was observed once. Because it lacks the conserved phenylalanine or tryptophan at the end, this CDR3 is likely a read error. V usage is TRBV5-5 and J usage is TRBJ1-2; 7 bases are a match to TRBD1. CDR1 is SGHKS, CDR2 YYEKEE, per germline (reference sequence). This CDR3 has 14 residues. CDR3 DNA: TGTACCAGCAGCCCTGGACAGGCCCACTATGGCTACACCTAC. Translating it yields CTSSPGQAHYGYTY.

The chain is built from TRBV5-5 and TRBJ2-7; D unclear. Trimming removed 0 bases at V and 3 bases at J, with 10 bases between. The V gene's germline CDR1 is SGHKS and CDR2 YYEKEE (reference sequence). The CDR3 runs to 14 residues. CDR3 sequence reads: CASSLEQLFYEQYF. The CDR3 nucleotides read TGTGCCAGCAGCTTGGAACAGTTATTCTACGAGCAGTACTTC.

Regarding this clonotype: The junction does not match germline at one end; this may be a read error. The rearrangement joins TRBV5-5 to TRBJ1-2, with no clear D. Germline V gene lookup returns CDR1 SGHKS and CDR2 YYEKEE (reference sequence). CDR3 length: 14 residues. CDR3 region: CANSPGRAHYGYTF. CDR3 bases: TGTGCCAACAGCCCTGGACGGGCCCACTATGGCTACACCTTC.

This clonotype was picked up a small number of times. A read error is likely, as this CDR3 ends without the conserved phenylalanine or tryptophan. The chain combines TRBV29-1 with TRBJ2-7, with a weak D call TRBD1 (6 bases). The CDR3 extends over 14 amino acids. Per germline, CDR1 SQVTM and CDR2 ANQGSEA. Trimming left V 4 bases short and J 2 bases short, with 15 bases between. The CDR3 loop reads CSVGGQTGPYEQYS. DNA of the CDR3: TGCAGCGTTGGGGGGCAGACCGGGCCCTACGAGCAGTACTCC.

About this clonotype: The junction and the germline gene differ at one end; a read error may be behind it. The gene calls are TRBV29-1 and TRBJ2-1, with 7 positions matching TRBD1. Germline CDR1 is SQVTM and CDR2 is ANQGSEA. CDR3 length: 12 amino acids. The CDR3 DNA follows: TGCAGCGCCCGCCGAGGGGGCAATGAGCAGCTCTTC. Protein product: CSARRGGNEQLF.

As to this clonotype: One junction end disagrees with the germline gene, perhaps due to a read error. The chain uses TRBV11-2 and TRBJ2-3; TRBD2 matches at 8 bases. Per germline, CDR1 SGHAT and CDR2 FQNNGV. The CDR3 sequence is 17 residues long. The CDR3 DNA reads TGTGCAAGCAGCCTAATAGCGGGAAGGTATAACACAGATACGCAGTATTTT. It translates to CASSLIAGRYNTDTQYF.

Turning to this clonotype: The junction departs from the called germline gene at one end, perhaps through a read error. This chain joins TRBV6-1 and TRBJ2-2; the match to TRBD1 covers 7 bases. Germline CDR1 is MNHNS and CDR2 is SASEGT. The CDR3 covers 15 residues. In DNA, the CDR3 is TGTGTCAGCAGTGAGCGACAGGGTAACATCGGGGAGCTGTTTTTT. This translates into CVSSERQGNIGELFF.

Comment on this clonotype: This may come from a read error, since a much larger clone is one base off. The V call is TRBV6-6, the J call TRBJ1-3; no clear D gene. The CDR3 runs to 15 residues. Germline V gene data show CDR1 as MNHNY and CDR2 as SVGAGI (reference sequence). Trimming took 4 bases from V and 8 from J, leaving 18 bases between them. The CDR3 DNA reads as TGTGCCAGCAGTTTCAGGCACGAAATCGTAGACACCATATATTTT. Translation: CASSFRHEIVDTIYF.

This clonotype is classed as medium-sized. The CDR3 region is CASSLAGRGIQETQYF. DNA for the CDR3: TGCGCCAGCAGCTTGGCCGGGCGGGGGATCCAAGAGACCCAGTACTTC. V is TRBV5-1 and J is TRBJ2-5, with 7 positions matching TRBD2. The ends lost 0 bases at V and 1 base at J; junction bases unmatched: 6. Germline V lookup: CDR1 SGHRS, CDR2 YFSETQ. There are 16 residues in the CDR3.

This clonotype has a handful of counts. This sequence joins TRBV29-1 and TRBJ2-7, with D unclear. Trimming shortened V by 7 bases and J by 5 bases, and 15 bases separated the two germline ends. CDR3 length: 12 amino acids. Per the germline V gene, CDR1 is SQVTM and CDR2 is ANQGSEA. The CDR3 DNA is TGCAGCGCGGGTTGGGGTAATCACGAGCAGTACTTC. Residues: CSAGWGNHEQYF.

Many counts were recorded for this clonotype. V is TRBV6-1 and J is TRBJ2-7, with TRBD1 matching over 9 bases. From germline, CDR1 is MNHNS and CDR2 SASEGT. J lost 11 bases, V lost 7 bases, and 15 bases had no gene match. This CDR3 has 14 amino acids. CDR3 region: CASKAGQGITKEYF. CDR3 coding DNA: TGTGCCAGCAAAGCGGGACAGGGAATAACCAAGGAGTACTTC.

This clonotype was found once. This chain uses TRBV12-3 or TRBV12-4 with TRBJ2-7; TRBD1 might be the D (6 bases). V was cut by 10 bases and J by 2 bases, with 21 bases left in between. The CDR3 sequence is 15 residues long. The CDR3 DNA follows: TGTGCCAATCGACTAAGGGACACAAGCACCTACGAGCAGTACTTC. Translation: CANRLRDTSTYEQYF.

With respect to this clonotype: Just one base apart from a much larger clone, this may be a read error. This chain links TRBV6-5 with TRBJ2-4, with D perhaps matching TRBD2 (5 bases). Per the germline V gene, CDR1 is MNHEY and CDR2 is SVGAGI. The CDR3 is made up of 15 amino acids. CDR3 amino acids: CACRPRADEGNIQYF. Here the CDR3 DNA reads TGTGCCTGCAGGCCCCGCGCGGACGAGGGAAACATTCAGTACTTC.

The V and J genes are TRBV5-6 and TRBJ1-5, with D perhaps matching TRBD1 (5 bases). The CDR3 sequence is 14 residues long. V was clipped by 2 bases and J by 6 bases, with 12 bases between them. In germline, CDR1 is SGHDT, CDR2 YYEEEE. The CDR3 DNA sequence: TGTGCCAGCAGCTTTGTAGGGGAGTCTCAGCCCCAGCATTTT. Encoded protein: CASSFVGESQPQHF. Based on the CDR3 plus reference TRBV5-6 and TRBJ1-5, the full variable domain is DAGVTQSPTHLIKTRGQQVTLRCSPKSGHDTVSWYQQALGQGPQFIFQYYEEEERQRGNFPDRFSGHQFPNYSSELNVNALLLGDSALYLCASSFVGESQPQHFGDGTRLSIL.

The chain combines TRBV19 with TRBJ2-1; D unresolved. Germline CDR1 reads LNHDA; CDR2 reads SQIVND (reference sequence). The CDR3 runs to 13 residues. Trimming cost V 1 base and J 10 bases, with 11 bases left between them. The CDR3: CASSIVSIAEQFF. The CDR3 coding sequence is TGTGCCAGTAGTATAGTCTCCATAGCCGAGCAGTTCTTC.

On this clonotype: A junction boundary mismatches the germline segment, possibly from a read error. The rearrangement links TRBV6-5 to TRBJ2-3; 7 bases align to TRBD1. The CDR3 runs 15 residues. Germline CDR1 MNHEY, CDR2 SVGAGI. CDR3 amino acids: CASSYLHPGTDTRYF. CDR3 bases: TGTGCCAGCAGTTACCTCCATCCAGGGACAGATACGCGGTATTTT.

This clonotype was detected only a few times. A much larger clone is a single base away; this may be a read error. The rearrangement uses TRBV5-1 and TRBJ2-7, with D uncertain. The germline gives CDR1 SGHRS, CDR2 YFSETQ. The CDR3 is made up of 14 amino acids. Written as DNA, the CDR3 is TGCGCCAGCACCACCCACCCAAGCTCCTACGATCAGTACTTC. This sequence encodes CASTTHPSSYDQYF. The whole variable domain, remainder taken from reference TRBV5-1 and TRBJ2-7, is KAGVTQTPRYLIKTRGQQVTLSCSPISGHRSVSWYQQTPGQGLQFLFEYFSETQRNKGNFPGRFSGRQFSNSRSEMNVSTLELGDSALYLCASTTHPSSYDQYFGPGTRLTVT.

The chain carries TRBV11-1 and TRBJ1-1; no firm D call. Germline V gives CDR1 SGHAT, CDR2 FQDESV (reference sequence). The CDR3 totals 13 residues. For the CDR3, the DNA is TGTATCAGCAGCGGCCAGGTGAACACTGAAGCTTTCTTT. This codes for CISSGQVNTEAFF.

Regarding this clonotype: This is likely a read error, given that the CDR3 carries no conserved phenylalanine or tryptophan at its end. V usage is TRBV10-3 and J usage is TRBJ2-7; 15 bases match TRBD2. Trimming cost V 10 bases and J 0 bases; bases outside gene matches: 16. Germline V gene sequence: CDR1 ENHRY, CDR2 SYGVKD. This CDR3 contains 19 residues. The CDR3, as DNA: TGTGCCAACACCAAACGATCGGGACTAGCGGGAGGCTTCTCCTACGAGCAGTACCTC. It encodes CANTKRSGLAGGFSYEQYL.

Notes on this clonotype: An end of the junction differs from the germline gene, which may be a read error. The gene calls are TRBV5-1 and TRBJ1-1; TRBD1 is a possible D gene (5 bases). Germline V CDR1 and CDR2: SGHRS, YFSETQ. This CDR3 is built from 17 residues. CDR3 nucleotides: TGCGTCAGCAGCCTGTTGCCGCTCGGGGGACGCGGGGCTGAAGCTTTCTTT. Its translation: CVSSLLPLGGRGAEAFF.

As to this clonotype: No conserved phenylalanine or tryptophan ends this CDR3, so it is likely a read error. V gene TRBV5-4 combines with J gene TRBJ2-1, with 7 bases matching TRBD2. The trim removed 0 bases at V and 1 base at J, leaving 4 bases unmatched. Germline loops: CDR1 SGHNT, CDR2 YYREEE (reference sequence). The CDR3 extends over 16 amino acids. The CDR3 sequence: CASSLGAGRSYNEQFL. The DNA for the CDR3 is TGTGCCAGCAGCTTGGGAGCGGGAAGGTCCTACAATGAGCAGTTCCTT.

This chain connects TRBV6-5 to TRBJ2-6, with a weak D call TRBD1 (5 bases). The V and J ends lost 7 bases and 1 base respectively, with 14 bases between them. CDR1 and CDR2 from the germline V gene are MNHEY and SVGAGI. This CDR3 contains 16 residues. In nucleotides, the CDR3 is TGTGCCAGCAATCACGCCGCAGGGTCTGGGGCCAACGTCCTGACTTTC. Protein: CASNHAAGSGANVLTF.

The table lists this clonotype with many counts. Without the conserved terminal phenylalanine or tryptophan, this CDR3 likely stems from a read error. The gene calls are TRBV30 and TRBJ2-7; possibly TRBD1 for D (6 bases). V was pared by 2 bases and J by 3 bases, with 11 bases between. The CDR3 is made up of 13 amino acids. Per the germline V gene, CDR1 is GTSNPN and CDR2 is SVGIG (reference sequence). This chain's CDR3 is CAWSLGRGYEQYL. In DNA form, the CDR3 reads TGTGCCTGGAGTTTAGGCAGGGGCTACGAGCAGTACCTC.

With respect to this clonotype: Relative to the germline gene, one junction end is altered; a read error may explain this. The chain combines TRBV6-1 with TRBJ1-2, with D unresolved. CDR3 length equals 13 residues. Germline V gene sequence: CDR1 MNHNS, CDR2 SASEGT. CDR3 residues: CTSSEDTSYGYTF. CDR3 DNA sequence: TGTACCAGCAGTGAAGATACGAGCTATGGCTACACCTTC.

This clonotype is labeled large. The chain carries TRBV11-2 and TRBJ2-5; D gene ambiguous. This CDR3 spans 13 amino acids. V lost 1 base to trimming and J lost 3 bases, with 6 bases between them. CDR1 is SGHAT and CDR2 is FQNNGV in the germline V gene. The CDR3 nucleotides read TGTGCCAGCAGCTTAGTTCTGGAAGAGACCCAGTACTTC. Its translation is CASSLVLEETQYF.

As regards this clonotype: This likely comes from a read error, as the CDR3 has no conserved phenylalanine or tryptophan at its end. The V call is TRBV6-2 or TRBV6-3, the J call TRBJ1-5; D perhaps matches TRBD1 (5 bases). CDR1 is MNHEY, CDR2 SVGEGT, per germline. There are 15 residues in the CDR3. CDR3 loop: CASTLDSYSNQSQHL. The CDR3 DNA is TGCGCCAGCACCCTCGACAGTTATAGCAATCAGTCCCAGCATTTA.

This clonotype was found a few times. The rearrangement links TRBV11-2 to TRBJ2-3; tentative D call: TRBD2 (5 bases). V gave up 1 base and J gave up 0 bases, with 14 bases separating them. Looked up from germline, CDR1 is SGHAT and CDR2 is FQNNGV. There are 17 residues in the CDR3. The CDR3 here is CASSLAMGRRSTDTQYF. As DNA, the CDR3 is TGTGCCAGCAGCTTAGCAATGGGGAGAAGGAGCACAGATACGCAGTATTTT.

This chain uses TRBV7-2 with TRBJ1-1; D is unclear. V lost 5 bases, J lost 1 base, and 11 bases lay in between. CDR1 and CDR2 (germline): SGHTA, FQGNSA. The CDR3 has 14 residues. The chain's CDR3 is CASSQNPGNTEAFF. The CDR3 nucleotides are TGTGCCAGCAGCCAAAATCCTGGGAACACTGAAGCTTTCTTT.